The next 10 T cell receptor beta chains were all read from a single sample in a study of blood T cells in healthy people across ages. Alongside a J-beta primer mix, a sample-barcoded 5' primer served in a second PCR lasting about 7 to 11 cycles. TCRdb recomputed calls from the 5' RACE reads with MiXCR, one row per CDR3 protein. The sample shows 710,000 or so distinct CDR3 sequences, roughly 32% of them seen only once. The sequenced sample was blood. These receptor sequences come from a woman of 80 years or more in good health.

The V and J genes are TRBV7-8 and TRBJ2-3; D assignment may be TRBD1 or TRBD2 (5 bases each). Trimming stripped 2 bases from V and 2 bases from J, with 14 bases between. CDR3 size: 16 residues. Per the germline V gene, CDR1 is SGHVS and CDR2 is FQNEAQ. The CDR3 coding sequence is TGTGCCAGCAGCTTAAGGGACCTAGCAAACACAGATACGCAGTATTTT. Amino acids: CASSLRDLANTDTQYF.

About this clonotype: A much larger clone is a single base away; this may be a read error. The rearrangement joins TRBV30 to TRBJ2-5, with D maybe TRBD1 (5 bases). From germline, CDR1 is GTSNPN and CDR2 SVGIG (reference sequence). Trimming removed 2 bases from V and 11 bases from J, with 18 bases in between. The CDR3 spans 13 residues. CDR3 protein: CAWSFDSNNEQYF. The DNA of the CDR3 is TGTGCCTGGAGTTTCGACAGCAACAATGAGCAGTACTTC.

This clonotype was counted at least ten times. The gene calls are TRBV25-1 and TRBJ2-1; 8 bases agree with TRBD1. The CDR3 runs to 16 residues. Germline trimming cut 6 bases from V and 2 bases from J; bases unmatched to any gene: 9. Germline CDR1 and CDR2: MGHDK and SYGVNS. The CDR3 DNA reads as TGTGCCAGCAGGCCAAGACAGGGGATCCCCTACAATGAGCAGTTCTTC. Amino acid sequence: CASRPRQGIPYNEQFF.

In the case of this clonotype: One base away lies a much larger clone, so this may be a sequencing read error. The CDR3 here is CSVQTGVNEQYF. The CDR3 coding sequence is TGCAGCGTCCAGACAGGGGTTAATGAGCAGTACTTC. The rearrangement joins TRBV29-1 to TRBJ2-5; 8 bases align to TRBD1. The germline gives CDR1 SQVTM, CDR2 ANQGSEA. Unmatched junction bases numbered 11, after V lost 6 bases and J lost 11 bases. There are 12 residues in the CDR3. The variable domain in full, with the rest retrieved from reference TRBV29-1 and TRBJ2-5, is SAVISQKPSRDICQRGTSLTIQCQVDSQVTMMFWYRQQPGQSLTLIATANQGSEATYESGFVIDKFPISRPNLTFSTLTVSNMSPEDSSIYLCSVQTGVNEQYFGPGTRLLVL.

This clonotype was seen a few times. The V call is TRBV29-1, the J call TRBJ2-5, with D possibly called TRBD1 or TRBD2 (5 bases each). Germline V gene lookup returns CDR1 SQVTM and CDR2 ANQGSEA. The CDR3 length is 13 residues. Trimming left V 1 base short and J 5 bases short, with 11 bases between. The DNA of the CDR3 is TGCAGCGTTGAAGGGGGACGGGTGGAGACCCAGTACTTC. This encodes CSVEGGRVETQYF.

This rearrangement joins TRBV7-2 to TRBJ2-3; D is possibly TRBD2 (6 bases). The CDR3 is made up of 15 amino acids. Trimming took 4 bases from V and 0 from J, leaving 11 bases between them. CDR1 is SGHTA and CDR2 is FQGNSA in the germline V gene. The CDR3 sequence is CASSSLAVSTDTQYF. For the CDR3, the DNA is TGTGCCAGCAGCTCGTTAGCGGTTAGCACAGATACGCAGTATTTT.

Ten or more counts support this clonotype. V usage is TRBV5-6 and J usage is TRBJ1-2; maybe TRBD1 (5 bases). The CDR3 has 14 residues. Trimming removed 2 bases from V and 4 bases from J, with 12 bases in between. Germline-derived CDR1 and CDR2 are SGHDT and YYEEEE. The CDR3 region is CASSFAQDVYGYTF. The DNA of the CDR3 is TGTGCCAGCAGCTTCGCACAGGATGTCTATGGCTACACCTTC.

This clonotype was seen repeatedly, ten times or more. The CDR3 DNA reads as TGTGCCAGCAGCGAACCCGCGAGGGGGCACGAGCAGTACTTC. This codes for CASSEPARGHEQYF. This chain links TRBV5-6 with TRBJ2-7, with 7 bases matching TRBD1. The CDR3 is 14 residues long. V lost 4 bases and J lost 5; bases outside the gene matches: 9. Per the germline V gene, CDR1 is SGHDT and CDR2 is YYEEEE.

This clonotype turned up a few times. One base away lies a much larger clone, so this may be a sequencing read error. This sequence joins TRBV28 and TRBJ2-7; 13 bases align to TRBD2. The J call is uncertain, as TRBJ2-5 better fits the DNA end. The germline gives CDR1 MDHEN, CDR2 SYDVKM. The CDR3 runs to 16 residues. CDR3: CASSETSGGSQETQYF. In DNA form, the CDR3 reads TGTGCCAGCAGTGAGACTAGCGGGGGGTCTCAAGAGACCCAGTACTTC.

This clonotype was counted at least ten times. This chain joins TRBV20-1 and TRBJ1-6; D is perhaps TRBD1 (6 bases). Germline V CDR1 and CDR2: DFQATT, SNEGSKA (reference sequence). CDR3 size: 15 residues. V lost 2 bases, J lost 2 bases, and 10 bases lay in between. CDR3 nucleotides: TGCAGTGCTAGAACCGGGGGCACCTATAATTCACCCCTCCACTTT. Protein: CSARTGGTYNSPLHF.